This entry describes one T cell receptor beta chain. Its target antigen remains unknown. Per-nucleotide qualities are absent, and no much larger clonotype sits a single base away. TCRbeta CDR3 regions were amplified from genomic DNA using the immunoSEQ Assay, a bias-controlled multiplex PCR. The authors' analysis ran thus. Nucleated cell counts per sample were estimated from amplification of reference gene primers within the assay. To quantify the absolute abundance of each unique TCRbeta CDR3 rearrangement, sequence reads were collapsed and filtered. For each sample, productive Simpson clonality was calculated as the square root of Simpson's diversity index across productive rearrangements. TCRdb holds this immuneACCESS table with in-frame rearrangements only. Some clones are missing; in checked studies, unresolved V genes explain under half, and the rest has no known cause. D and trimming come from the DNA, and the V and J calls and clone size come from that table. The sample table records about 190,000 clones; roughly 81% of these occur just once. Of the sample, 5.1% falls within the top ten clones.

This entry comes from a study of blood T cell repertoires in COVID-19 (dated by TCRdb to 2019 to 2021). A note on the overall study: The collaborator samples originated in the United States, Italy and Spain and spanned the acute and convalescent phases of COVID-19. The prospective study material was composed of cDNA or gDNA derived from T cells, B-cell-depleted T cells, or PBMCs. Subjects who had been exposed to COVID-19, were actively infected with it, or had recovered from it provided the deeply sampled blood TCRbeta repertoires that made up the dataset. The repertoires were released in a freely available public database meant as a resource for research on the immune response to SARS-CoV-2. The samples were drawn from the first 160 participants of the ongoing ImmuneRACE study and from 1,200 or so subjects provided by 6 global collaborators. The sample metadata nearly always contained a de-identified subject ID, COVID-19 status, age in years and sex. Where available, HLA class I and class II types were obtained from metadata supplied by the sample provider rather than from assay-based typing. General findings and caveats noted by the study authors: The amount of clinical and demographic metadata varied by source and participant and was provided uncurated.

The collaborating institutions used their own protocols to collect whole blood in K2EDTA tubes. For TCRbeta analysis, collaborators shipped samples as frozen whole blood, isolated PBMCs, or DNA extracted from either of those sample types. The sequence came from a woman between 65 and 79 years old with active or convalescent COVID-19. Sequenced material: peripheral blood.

The CDR3 region reads CASSIGSGQFYEQYF. Read as DNA, the sequence is TGTGCCAGTAGTATAGGCTCTGGACAGTTCTACGAGCAGTACTTC. The rearrangement joined TRBV19 to TRBJ2-7; a tentative D call is TRBD1 (6 bases match). The germline V gene (reference sequence) specifies LNHDA as CDR1 and SQIVND as CDR2. V is pared back by 1 base and J by 3 bases, with 13 bases lying between the germline termini. Spanning cysteine to phenylalanine, the CDR3 consists of 15 amino acids. Just the 45-base CDR3 DNA is kept, in frame starting at base 1.